The 4 T cell receptor beta chains below all came from one sample that was sequenced in a study of cytomegalovirus exposure and HLA in healthy donors. TCRdb keeps only in-frame clones here, not all; method: immunoSEQ multiplex PCR. Seen here are around 150,000 clones, 75% to 90% observed once, and the top ten hold approximately 2.2%. Input material: PBMCs. The receptors originated from a woman between 18 and 29 years old in good health and CMV-seronegative.

The chain employs TRBV5-1 and TRBJ1-1; D gene uncertain. V dropped 6 bases and J dropped 1 base, with 10 bases sitting between them. The germline V gene encodes CDR1 SGHRS and CDR2 YFSETQ. This CDR3 region has 13 residues. CDR3 in DNA: TGCGCCAGCATGGTAGACAAGAACACTGAAGCTTTCTTT. Its protein is CASMVDKNTEAFF.

The chain links TRBV7-2 to TRBJ2-1; 8 bases fit TRBD2. The CDR3 has 13 residues. Germline V lookup: CDR1 SGHTA, CDR2 FQGNSA. Losses at the gene ends were 5 bases for V and 10 bases for J; bases not matched to a gene: 7. The DNA of the CDR3 is TGTGCCAGCAGCCCTGGGCGGGGGGAAGAGCAGTTCTTC. Translating it yields CASSPGRGEEQFF.

The chain is built from TRBV6-6 and TRBJ2-7, with D possibly being TRBD2 (5 bases). Germline assignment: CDR1 MNHNY and CDR2 SVGAGI (reference sequence). CDR3 length: 15 amino acids. The ends were cut back, 6 bases at V and 6 bases at J, with 21 bases in the middle. This CDR3 reads CASSSTSSAAVEQYF. In DNA form, the CDR3 reads TGTGCCAGCAGCAGTACTAGTTCGGCAGCGGTCGAGCAGTACTTC.

This clone turned up a few times. The chain is built from TRBV2 and TRBJ2-7, with D perhaps TRBD1 (5 bases). The CDR3 runs 13 residues. V was cut by 7 bases and J by 3 bases, with 13 bases left in between. The germline gives CDR1 SNHLY, CDR2 FYNNEI. CDR3 bases: TGTGCCAGCATTAGGACATATAACTACGAGCAGTACTTC. It codes for CASIRTYNYEQYF. The variable domain in full, with the rest retrieved from reference TRBV2 and TRBJ2-7, is EPEVTQTPSHQVTQMGQEVILRCVPISNHLYFYWYRQILGQKVEFLVSFYNNEISEKSEIFDDQFSVERPDGSNFTLKIRSTKLEDSAMYFCASIRTYNYEQYFGPGTRLTVT.